Following are 4 T cell receptor beta chains from one sample sequenced in a study of cytomegalovirus exposure and HLA in healthy donors. The study ran its PCR with 60 Vbeta and 13 Jbeta primers. Only in-frame clones appear in the TCRdb table, and some are missing; sequencing was by immunoSEQ multiplex PCR. Of fewer than 200,000 clones listed, approximately 82% are singletons. Sequenced input: PBMCs. Receptors were obtained from a woman younger than 35 in good health and CMV-seronegative.

The chain joins TRBV27 to TRBJ1-4, with a weak D call TRBD1 (5 bases). Germline V lookup: CDR1 MNHEY, CDR2 SMNVEV (reference sequence). The length of the CDR3 is 16 residues. The V end lost 6 bases, the J end lost 1 base, and 15 bases lay between the germline ends. The CDR3 coding sequence is TGTGCCAGCAGCCCATGGGGGGAAGAAACTAATGAAAAACTGTTTTTT. Its translation is CASSPWGEETNEKLFF.

The rearrangement links TRBV5-1 to TRBJ2-7; D not certain. CDR1 and CDR2 (germline): SGHRS, YFSETQ. The CDR3 consists of 15 residues. V gave up 0 bases and J gave up 2 bases, with 12 bases separating them. The CDR3 DNA is TGCGCCAGCAGCTTGGGGGCTGCTCGCGCCTACGAGCAGTACTTC. As protein: CASSLGAARAYEQYF. Full variable domain (missing parts from reference TRBV5-1 and TRBJ2-7): KAGVTQTPRYLIKTRGQQVTLSCSPISGHRSVSWYQQTPGQGLQFLFEYFSETQRNKGNFPGRFSGRQFSNSRSEMNVSTLELGDSALYLCASSLGAARAYEQYFGPGTRLTVT.

The gene calls are TRBV7-2 and TRBJ2-1; TRBD1 aligns across 10 bases. The trim removed 5 bases at V and 3 bases at J, leaving 7 bases unmatched. There are 16 residues in the CDR3. The V gene's germline CDR1 is SGHTA and CDR2 FQGNSA. CDR3 sequence: CASSDPGQGSYNEQFF. CDR3 sequence (DNA): TGTGCCAGCAGCGACCCGGGACAGGGGAGCTACAATGAGCAGTTCTTC.

The V call is TRBV18, the J call TRBJ2-7, with a weak D call TRBD1 (6 bases). Per germline, CDR1 KGHSH and CDR2 LQKENI. CDR3 size: 14 residues. V was shortened by 4 bases and J by 6 bases, with 16 bases between the two germline ends. The CDR3 region has the DNA TGTGCCAGCTCACTGGGACAAACGAGGACCGAGCAGTACGTC. Encoded protein: CASSLGQTRTEQYV.